This TCR beta chain is from a study of blood T cell repertoires in COVID-19. About the study: The samples span acute and convalescent COVID-19 from the United States, Italy and Spain. T cells, B-cell-depleted T cells, or PBMCs provided the cDNA or gDNA that served as material.

CDR3 length equals 15 residues. V was cut by 3 bases and J by 4 bases, with 13 bases left in between. The germline gives CDR1 SGHAT, CDR2 FQDESV (reference sequence). The authors' processing: Amplifying reference gene primers gave estimates of nucleated cell counts. Clones were read by immunoSEQ multiplex PCR, and TCRdb kept only the in-frame ones, dropping some. The V and J calls and clone size are taken from that table; D and trimming were inferred from the DNA. The table lists about 270,000 clones, 65% to 90% of them singletons. The clonotype was recovered from a human donor in a cohort sampled during active COVID-19. The sequenced material came from peripheral blood. The chain employs TRBV11-1 and TRBJ2-1; D may be TRBD2 (6 bases). CDR3 sequence (DNA): TGTGCCAGCAGCTTTCGTAGGGGAGGATACAATGAGCAGTTCTTC. It specifies CASSFRRGGYNEQFF.